The present entry profiles one T cell receptor (beta chain) with its context. The sample comes from a study of blood T cell repertoires in COVID-19. Study-wide context: Specimens from acute and convalescent COVID-19 originated in the United States, Italy and Spain. T cells, B-cell-depleted T cells, or PBMCs provided the cDNA or gDNA that served as material.

Profiling relied on immunoSEQ multiplex PCR, and the TCRdb table lists in-frame clones only, not all of them. The sample shows fewer than 300,000 clones, approximately 89% of them seen only once. Germline assignment: CDR1 LNHDA and CDR2 SQIVND (reference sequence). The CDR3 is 14 residues long. The germline V and J ends were trimmed by 1 base and 4 bases, with 10 bases remaining between them. This clonotype was obtained from a woman between 25 and 40 years old with COVID-19, enrolled during active disease. The chain employs TRBV19 and TRBJ1-1; no clear D gene. The sequenced material came from peripheral blood. Here the CDR3 DNA reads TGTGCCAGTAGTATAGTCGGAGGTGTCACTGAAGCTTTCTTT. Its protein is CASSIVGGVTEAFF. The variable domain in full, completed from reference TRBV19 and TRBJ1-1, reads DGGITQSPKYLFRKEGQNVTLSCEQNLNHDAMYWYRQDPGQGLRLIYYSQIVNDFQKGDIAEGYSVSREKKESFPLTVTSAQKNPTAFYLCASSIVGGVTEAFFGQGTRLTVV.